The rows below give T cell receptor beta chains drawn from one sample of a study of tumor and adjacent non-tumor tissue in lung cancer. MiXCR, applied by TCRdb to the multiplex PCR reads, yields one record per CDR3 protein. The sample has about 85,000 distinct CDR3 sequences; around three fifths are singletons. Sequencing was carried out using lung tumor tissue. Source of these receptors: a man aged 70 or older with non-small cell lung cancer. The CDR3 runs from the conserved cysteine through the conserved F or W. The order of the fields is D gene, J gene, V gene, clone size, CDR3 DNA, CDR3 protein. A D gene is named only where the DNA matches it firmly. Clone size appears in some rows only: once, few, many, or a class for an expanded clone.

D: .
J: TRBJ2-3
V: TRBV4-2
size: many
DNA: TGTGCCAGCAGCCAAGATTGGGTCTACACAGATACGCAGTATTTT
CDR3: CASSQDWVYTDTQYF

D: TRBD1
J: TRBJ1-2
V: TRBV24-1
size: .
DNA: TGTGCCACCAGTGGCAATGACAGGGATGGCTACACCTTC
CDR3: CATSGNDRDGYTF

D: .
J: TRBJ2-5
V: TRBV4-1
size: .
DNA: TGCGCCAGTAGCAAAGGAAATCAGGGGCAGAGGGAGACCCGGTACTTC
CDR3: CASSKGNQGQRETRYF

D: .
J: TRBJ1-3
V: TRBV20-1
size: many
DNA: TGCAGTGCCAGACAGACCGCCGGAAACACCATATATTTT
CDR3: CSARQTAGNTIYF

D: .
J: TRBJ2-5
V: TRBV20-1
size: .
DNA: TGCAGTGCTATAAAGGTCCGGGGTGGGGGAGAGACCCAGTACTTC
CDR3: CSAIKVRGGGETQYF

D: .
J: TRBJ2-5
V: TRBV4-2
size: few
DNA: TGCGCCAGCAGCCTCGGGGGGCAAGAGACCCAGTGCTTC
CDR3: CASSLGGQETQCF

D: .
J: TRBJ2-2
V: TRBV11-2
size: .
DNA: TGTGTCAGTGGCTTATTAAGGGGTAGCACCGGGGAGCTGTTTTTT
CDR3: CVSGLLRGSTGELFF

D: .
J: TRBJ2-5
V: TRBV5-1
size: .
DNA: TGCGCCAGTAGCTTAGAGCTGGTGGGGACCCAGTACTTC
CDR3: CASSLELVGTQYF

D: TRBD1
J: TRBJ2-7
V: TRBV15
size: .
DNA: TGTGCCACCAGCAGTACCGGGACAGGGGGCTACGATCAGTACTTC
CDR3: CATSSTGTGGYDQYF

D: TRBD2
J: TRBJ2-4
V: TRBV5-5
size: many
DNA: TGTGCCAGCAGCTTGGCCGGGGGGGTAGCCAAAAACATTCAGTACTTC
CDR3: CASSLAGGVAKNIQYF

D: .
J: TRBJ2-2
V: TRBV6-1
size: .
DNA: TGTGCTAGCAGCGAATGGGACCGCGGGGTGCTGTTTTTT
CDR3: CASSEWDRGVLFF

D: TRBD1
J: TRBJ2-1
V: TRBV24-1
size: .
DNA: TGTGCCACCAGTGGCCAAACACGGGACAGGGGGTTCTCGACCTCCTACAATGAGCAGTTCTTC
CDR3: CATSGQTRDRGFSTSYNEQFF

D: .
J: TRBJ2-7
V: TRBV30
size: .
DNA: TGTGCCTGGAGTATAGGGGCCGACCGGAGTGAGCAGTACTTC
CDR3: CAWSIGADRSEQYF

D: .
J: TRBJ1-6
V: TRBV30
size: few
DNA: TGTGCCTGGGGGGCTTGGAGGAATTCACCCCTCCACTTT
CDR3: CAWGAWRNSPLHF

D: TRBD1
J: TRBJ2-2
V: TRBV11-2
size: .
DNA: TGTGCCAGCAGCTTAGGAACACAGGGGTTGAGGACCGGGGACCTGGTTTTT
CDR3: CASSLGTQGLRTGDLVF

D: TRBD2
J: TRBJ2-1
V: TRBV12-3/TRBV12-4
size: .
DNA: TGTGCGAGCAGTTTACGAACTAGCGGAACTCACTTCTTC
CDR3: CASSLRTSGTHFF

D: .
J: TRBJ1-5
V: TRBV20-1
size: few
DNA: TGCAGTGCTAGAGATCCTCTTGGGGGGTCCAATCAGCCCCAGCATTTT
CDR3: CSARDPLGGSNQPQHF

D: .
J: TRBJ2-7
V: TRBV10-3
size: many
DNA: TGTGCCATCGGCGGAGGCGAGCAGTACTTC
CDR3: CAIGGGEQYF

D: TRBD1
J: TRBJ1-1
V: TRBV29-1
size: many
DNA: TGCAGCGTTAACAGGGGCACTGAAGCTTTCTTT
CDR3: CSVNRGTEAFF

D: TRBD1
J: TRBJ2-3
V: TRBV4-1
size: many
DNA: TGCGCCAGCAGCCTCACCCTCCCGGGACAGGGAGTAGAGGCGCAGTATTTT
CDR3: CASSLTLPGQGVEAQYF

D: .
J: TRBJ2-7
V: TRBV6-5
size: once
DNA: TGTGTCAGCACCAGGACATGCGGAGGCTACGAGCAGTACTTC
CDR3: CVSTRTCGGYEQYF

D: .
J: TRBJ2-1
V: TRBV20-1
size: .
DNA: TGCAGTGCTAGCTTAAGGGAGCCCGACCACTACCATGAGCAGTTCTTC
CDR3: CSASLREPDHYHEQFF

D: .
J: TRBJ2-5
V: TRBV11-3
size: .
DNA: TGTACCAGTAGTCCAGGCTTGGGAGAGACCCAGTACTTC
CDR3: CTSSPGLGETQYF

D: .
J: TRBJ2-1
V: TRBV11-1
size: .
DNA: TGTACCAGCAACCCCCGGGCTGGGCTGCCTTTCAATGAGCAGTTCTTC
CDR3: CTSNPRAGLPFNEQFF

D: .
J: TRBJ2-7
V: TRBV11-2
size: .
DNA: TGTGCCAGCAGCATAGTTTCTGGGAGCTCCCACGAGCAGTACTTC
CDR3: CASSIVSGSSHEQYF

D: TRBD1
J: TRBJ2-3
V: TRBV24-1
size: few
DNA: TGTGCCACCAGCTCGTCCTTTACAGGGGTGGCGGCAGATACGCAGTATTTT
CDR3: CATSSSFTGVAADTQYF

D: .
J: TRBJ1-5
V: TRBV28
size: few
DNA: TGTGCCAGCAGTTTCAGGGGAGAATATAGCAATCAGCCCCAGCATTTT
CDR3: CASSFRGEYSNQPQHF

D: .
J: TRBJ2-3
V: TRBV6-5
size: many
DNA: TGTGCCAGCAGTTACTCGATTCCCCCGGGCACAGATACGCAGTATTTT
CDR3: CASSYSIPPGTDTQYF

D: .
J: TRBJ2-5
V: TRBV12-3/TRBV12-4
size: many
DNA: TGTGCCAGCAGTTTCTTCTCCGGGGGCAAGGAGACCCAGTACTTC
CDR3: CASSFFSGGKETQYF

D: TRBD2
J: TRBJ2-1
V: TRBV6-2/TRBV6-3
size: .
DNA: TGTGCCAGCACTCACCCCCGGGGGGGCTACTATGAGCAGTTCTTC
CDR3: CASTHPRGGYYEQFF

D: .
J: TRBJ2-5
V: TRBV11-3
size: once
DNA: TGTGCCAGCAGCTTACGGGGCCCCCAAGAGACCCGATACTTC
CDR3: CASSLRGPQETRYF

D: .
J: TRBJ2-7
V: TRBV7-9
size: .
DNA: TGTGCCAGCAGCCAACAGAGATACGAGCAGTACTTC
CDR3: CASSQQRYEQYF

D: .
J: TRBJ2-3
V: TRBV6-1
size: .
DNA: TGTGCCAGCAGTGTGGCATGGGGCAGCACAGATACTCAGTATTTT
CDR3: CASSVAWGSTDTQYF

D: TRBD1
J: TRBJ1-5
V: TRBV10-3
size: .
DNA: TGTGTCATAAGTGAGAAACTGGACAGGGAACATCAGCCCCAACATTTT
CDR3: CVISEKLDREHQPQHF

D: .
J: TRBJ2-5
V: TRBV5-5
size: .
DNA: TGTGCCAGCAGCTCGGAGGGGCAGACCCAGTACTTC
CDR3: CASSSEGQTQYF